What follows is one T cell receptor beta chain and its context. Its antigen remains unidentified. These data originate in a study of T cell responses to AZD1222 COVID-19 vaccine. The CDR3 runs to 11 residues. V lost 8 bases and J 4 bases, leaving 11 bases between the germline ends. The germline gives CDR1 GTSNPN, CDR2 SVGIG (reference sequence). The data were produced by immunoSEQ multiplex PCR, yet TCRdb's version contains in-frame clones alone and is incomplete. This sample has about 160,000 clones, with 92% found just once. Notes on the study in general: AZD1222 recipients seropositive at baseline numbered only 5 or 6. Of spike-specific TCRs, nearly half reportedly target regions left unmutated in variants.

V is TRBV30 and J is TRBJ2-5; D is perhaps TRBD1 or TRBD2 (6 bases each). This receptor was identified in an adult who received the AZD1222 COVID-19 vaccine. Here the sequenced sample was peripheral blood, taken 28 days after the second AZD1222 dose. CDR3 sequence reads: CANGGGETQYF. The CDR3 nucleotides read TGTGCCAACGGGGGCGGAGAGACCCAGTACTTC.